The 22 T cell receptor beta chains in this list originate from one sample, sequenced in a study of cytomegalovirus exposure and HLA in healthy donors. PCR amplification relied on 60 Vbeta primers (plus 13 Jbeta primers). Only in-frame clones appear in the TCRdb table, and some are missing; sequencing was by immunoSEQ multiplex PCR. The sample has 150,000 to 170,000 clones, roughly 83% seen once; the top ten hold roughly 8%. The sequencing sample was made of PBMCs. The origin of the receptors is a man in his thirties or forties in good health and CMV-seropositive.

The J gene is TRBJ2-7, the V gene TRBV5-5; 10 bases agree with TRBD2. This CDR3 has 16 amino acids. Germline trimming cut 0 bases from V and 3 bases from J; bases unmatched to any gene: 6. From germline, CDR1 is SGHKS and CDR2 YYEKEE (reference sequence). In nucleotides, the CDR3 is TGTGCCAGCAGCTTGGTTCCTAGCGGGGGCTACTACGAGCAGTACTTC. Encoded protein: CASSLVPSGGYYEQYF. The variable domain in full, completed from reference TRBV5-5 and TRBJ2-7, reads DAGVTQSPTHLIKTRGQQVTLRCSPISGHKSVSWYQQVLGQGPQFIFQYYEKEERGRGNFPDRFSARQFPNYSSELNVNALLLGDSALYLCASSLVPSGGYYEQYFGPGTRLTVT.

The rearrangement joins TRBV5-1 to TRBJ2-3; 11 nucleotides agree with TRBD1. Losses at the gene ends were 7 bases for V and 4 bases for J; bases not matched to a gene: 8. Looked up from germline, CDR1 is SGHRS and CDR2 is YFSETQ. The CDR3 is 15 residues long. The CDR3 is CASAPGTGGSDTQYF. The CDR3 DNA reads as TGCGCCAGCGCGCCCGGGACAGGGGGATCAGATACGCAGTATTTT.

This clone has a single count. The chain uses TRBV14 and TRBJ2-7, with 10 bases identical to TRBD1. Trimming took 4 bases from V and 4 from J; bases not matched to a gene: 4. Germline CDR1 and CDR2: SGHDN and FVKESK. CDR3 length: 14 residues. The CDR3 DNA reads TGTGCCAGCAGCCCGGACAGGGGGAGGTACGAGCAGTACTTC. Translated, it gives CASSPDRGRYEQYF. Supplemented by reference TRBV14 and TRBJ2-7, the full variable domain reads EAGVTQFPSHSVIEKGQTVTLRCDPISGHDNLYWYRRVMGKEIKFLLHFVKESKQDESGMPNNRFLAERTGGTYSTLKVQPAELEDSGVYFCASSPDRGRYEQYFGPGTRLTVT.

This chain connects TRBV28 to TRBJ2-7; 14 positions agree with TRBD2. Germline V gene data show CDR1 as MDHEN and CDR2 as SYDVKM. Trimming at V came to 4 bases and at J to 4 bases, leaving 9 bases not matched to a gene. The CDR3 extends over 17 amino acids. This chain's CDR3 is CASSSAIRTSGRYEQYF. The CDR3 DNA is TGTGCCAGCAGTTCAGCTATTAGGACTAGCGGGAGGTACGAGCAGTACTTC.

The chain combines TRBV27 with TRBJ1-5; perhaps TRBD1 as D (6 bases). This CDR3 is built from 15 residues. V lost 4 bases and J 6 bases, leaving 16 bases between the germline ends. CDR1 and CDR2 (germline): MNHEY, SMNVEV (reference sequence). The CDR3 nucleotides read TGTGCCAGCAGTTCTGGAGACAGGTCCTTTCAGCCCCAGCATTTT. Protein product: CASSSGDRSFQPQHF.

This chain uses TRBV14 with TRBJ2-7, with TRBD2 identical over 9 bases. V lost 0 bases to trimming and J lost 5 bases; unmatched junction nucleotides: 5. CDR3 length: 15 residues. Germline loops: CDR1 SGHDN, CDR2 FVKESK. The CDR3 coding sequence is TGTGCCAGCAGCCAAGATCGCGGGAGGGCCCACGAGCAGTACTTC. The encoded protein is CASSQDRGRAHEQYF.

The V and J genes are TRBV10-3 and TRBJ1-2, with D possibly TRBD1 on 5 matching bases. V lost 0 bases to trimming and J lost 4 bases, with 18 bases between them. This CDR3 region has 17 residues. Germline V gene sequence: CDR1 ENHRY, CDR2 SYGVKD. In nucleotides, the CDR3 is TGTGCCATCAGTGAGTCGAAAGCTAGGGGTCCGGGCTATGGCTACACCTTC. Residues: CAISESKARGPGYGYTF.

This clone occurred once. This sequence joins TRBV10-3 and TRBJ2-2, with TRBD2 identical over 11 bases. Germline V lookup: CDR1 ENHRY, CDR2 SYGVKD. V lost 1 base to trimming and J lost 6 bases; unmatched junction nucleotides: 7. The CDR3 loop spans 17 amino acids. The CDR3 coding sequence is TGTGCCATCAGTGAGTTTAGCGGGGGGGCCGTTGCCGGGGAGCTGTTTTTT. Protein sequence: CAISEFSGGAVAGELFF.

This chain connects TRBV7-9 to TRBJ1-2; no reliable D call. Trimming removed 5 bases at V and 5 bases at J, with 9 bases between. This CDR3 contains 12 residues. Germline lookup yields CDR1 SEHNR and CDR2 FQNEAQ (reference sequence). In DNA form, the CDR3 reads TGTGCCAGCAGCACCGCGCAATATGGCTACACCTTC. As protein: CASSTAQYGYTF.

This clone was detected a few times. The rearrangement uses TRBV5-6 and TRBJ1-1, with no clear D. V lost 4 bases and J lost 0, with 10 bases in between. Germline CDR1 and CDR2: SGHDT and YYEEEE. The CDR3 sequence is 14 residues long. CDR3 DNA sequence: TGTGCCAGCAGCCACGGACTCCTGAACACTGAAGCTTTCTTT. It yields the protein CASSHGLLNTEAFF.

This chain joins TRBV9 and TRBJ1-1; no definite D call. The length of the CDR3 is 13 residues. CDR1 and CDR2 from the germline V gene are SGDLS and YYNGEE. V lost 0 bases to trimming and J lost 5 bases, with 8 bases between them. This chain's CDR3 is CASSVAGTTEAFF. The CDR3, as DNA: TGTGCCAGCAGCGTAGCGGGAACTACTGAAGCTTTCTTT.

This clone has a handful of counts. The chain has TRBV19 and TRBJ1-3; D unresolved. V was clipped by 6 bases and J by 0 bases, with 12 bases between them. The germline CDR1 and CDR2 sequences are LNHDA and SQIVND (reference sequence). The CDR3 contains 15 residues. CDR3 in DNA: TGTGCCAGTAGCTCCAGGATCCCCTCTGGAAACACCATATATTTT. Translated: CASSSRIPSGNTIYF.

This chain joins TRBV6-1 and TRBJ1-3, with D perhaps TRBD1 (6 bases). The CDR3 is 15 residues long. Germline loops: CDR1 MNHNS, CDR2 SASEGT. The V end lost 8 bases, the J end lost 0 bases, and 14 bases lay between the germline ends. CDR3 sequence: CASVTGTYSGNTIYF. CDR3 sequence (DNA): TGTGCCAGCGTTACAGGGACCTACTCTGGAAACACCATATATTTT.

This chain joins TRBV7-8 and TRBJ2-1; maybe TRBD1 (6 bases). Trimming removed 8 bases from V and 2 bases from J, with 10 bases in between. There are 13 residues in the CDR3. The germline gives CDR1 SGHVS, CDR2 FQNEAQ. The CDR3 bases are TGTGCCAGCGCTAGGGACACCTACAATGAGCAGTTCTTC. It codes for CASARDTYNEQFF.

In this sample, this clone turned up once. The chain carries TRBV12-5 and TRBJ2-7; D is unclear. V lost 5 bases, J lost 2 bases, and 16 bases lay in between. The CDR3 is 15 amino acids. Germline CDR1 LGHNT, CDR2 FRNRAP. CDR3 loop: CASGVALSATYEQYF. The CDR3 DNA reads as TGTGCTAGTGGTGTGGCTCTTTCCGCTACCTACGAGCAGTACTTC.

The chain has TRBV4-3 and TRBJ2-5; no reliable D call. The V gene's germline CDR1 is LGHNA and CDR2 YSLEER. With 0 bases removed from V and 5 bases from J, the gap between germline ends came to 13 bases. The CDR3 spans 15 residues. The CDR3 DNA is TGCGCCAGCAGCCAAGATAACTTGCCTAGTGAGACCCAGTACTTC. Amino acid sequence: CASSQDNLPSETQYF.

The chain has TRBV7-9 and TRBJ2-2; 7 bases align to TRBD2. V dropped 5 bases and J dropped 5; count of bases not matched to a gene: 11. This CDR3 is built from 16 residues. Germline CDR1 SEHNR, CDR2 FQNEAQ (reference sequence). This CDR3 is CASSLGLREVTGELFF. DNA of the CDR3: TGTGCCAGCAGCCTAGGGTTACGGGAGGTTACCGGGGAGCTGTTTTTT. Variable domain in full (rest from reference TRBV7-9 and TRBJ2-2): DTGVSQNPRHKITKRGQNVTFRCDPISEHNRLYWYRQTLGQGPEFLTYFQNEAQLEKSRLLSDRFSAERPKGSFSTLEIQRTEQGDSAMYLCASSLGLREVTGELFFGEGSRLTVL.

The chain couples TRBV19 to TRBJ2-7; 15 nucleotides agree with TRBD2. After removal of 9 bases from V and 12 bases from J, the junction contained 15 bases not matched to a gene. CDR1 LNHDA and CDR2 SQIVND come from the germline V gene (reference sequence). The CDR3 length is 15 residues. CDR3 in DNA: TGTGCCAGCGCACCTCCGGGACTAGCGGGAGGCGAGGTGTACTTC. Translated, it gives CASAPPGLAGGEVYF. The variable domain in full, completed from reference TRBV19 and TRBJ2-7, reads DGGITQSPKYLFRKEGQNVTLSCEQNLNHDAMYWYRQDPGQGLRLIYYSQIVNDFQKGDIAEGYSVSREKKESFPLTVTSAQKNPTAFYLCASAPPGLAGGEVYFGPGTRLTVT.

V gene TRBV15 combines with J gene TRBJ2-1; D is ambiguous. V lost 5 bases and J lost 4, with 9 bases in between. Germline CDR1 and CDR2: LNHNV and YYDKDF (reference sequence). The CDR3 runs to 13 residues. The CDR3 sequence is CATSGKLYNEQFF. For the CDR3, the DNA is TGTGCCACCAGCGGTAAACTTTACAATGAGCAGTTCTTC.

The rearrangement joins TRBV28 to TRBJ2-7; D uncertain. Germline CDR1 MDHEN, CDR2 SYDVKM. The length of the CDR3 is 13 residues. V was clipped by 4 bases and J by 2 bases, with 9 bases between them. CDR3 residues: CASSSIFPYEQYF. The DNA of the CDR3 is TGTGCCAGCAGTTCCATTTTCCCCTACGAGCAGTACTTC. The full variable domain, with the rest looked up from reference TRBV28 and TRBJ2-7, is DVKVTQSSRYLVKRTGEKVFLECVQDMDHENMFWYRQDPGLGLRLIYFSYDVKMKEKGDIPEGYSVSREKKERFSLILESASTNQTSMYLCASSSIFPYEQYFGPGTRLTVT.

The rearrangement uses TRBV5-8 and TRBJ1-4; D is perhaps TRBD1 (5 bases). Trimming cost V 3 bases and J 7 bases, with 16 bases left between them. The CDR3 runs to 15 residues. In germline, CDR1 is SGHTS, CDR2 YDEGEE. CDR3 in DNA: TGTGCCAGCAGCTACCCAGAAAGGAGGGGTGAAAAACTGTTTTTT. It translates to CASSYPERRGEKLFF.

DNA for the CDR3: TGTGCCAGCAGCGGGGACTCTGATGAGCAGTTCTTC. It is translated as CASSGDSDEQFF. The V gene is TRBV2, the J gene TRBJ2-1, with D possibly TRBD2 on 6 matching bases. Germline loops: CDR1 SNHLY, CDR2 FYNNEI. The V and J ends lost 6 bases and 8 bases respectively, with 11 bases between them. The CDR3 is 12 amino acids.